This T cell receptor (beta chain) was identified during a study of blood T cell repertoires in COVID-19. In the study overall: Both acute and convalescent COVID-19 samples were obtained from the United States, Italy and Spain. Sample material is recorded as cDNA or gDNA derived from T cells, B-cell-depleted T cells, or PBMCs.

V lost 2 bases and J 3 bases, leaving 10 bases between the germline ends. Germline values: CDR1 SEHNR, CDR2 FQNEAQ (reference sequence). This CDR3 is 14 amino acids long. Source study methods: Amplified reference gene primers provided the basis for estimating nucleated cell counts. TCRdb keeps only in-frame clones here, not all; method: immunoSEQ multiplex PCR. V and J calls and clone size are those listed in that table; D and trimming were worked out from the DNA. The profile covers 50,000 or so clones, with approximately 90% appearing a single time and around 10% taken by the ten largest. The sample was peripheral blood. The V call is TRBV7-9, the J call TRBJ1-1; D ambiguous. This sequence originates from a woman of 80 years or more with acute or convalescent COVID-19. CDR3 sequence: CASSLYEGYTEAFF. The CDR3 DNA sequence: TGTGCCAGCAGCTTATATGAGGGCTACACTGAAGCTTTCTTT.